Included here is one TCR beta chain sequence, with context. The junction differs from germline at one of its ends, possibly a read error. Germline V gene sequence: CDR1 SSHAT, CDR2 FNYEAQ (reference sequence). This CDR3 is built from 14 residues. This record belongs to a study of T cells in narcolepsy. Assay: immunoSEQ multiplex PCR; the TCRdb copy retains only in-frame clones and omits some. The sample shows some 25,000 clones, 65% to 90% of them seen only once. The sample taken for sequencing was memory (CD45RA-) CD4+ T cells from blood. The receptor was isolated from a human donor in good health. The chain joins TRBV7-7 to TRBJ2-5; no clear D. The DNA of the CDR3 is TGTGCTAGCAGCTTAGATGGATACCAAGAGACCCAGTACTTC. Protein product: CASSLDGYQETQYF.